The TCR beta chain under discussion was sequenced for a study of T cell repertoires in cytomegalovirus infection. Study at large: Selection of CMV epitopes for the study included recently identified HLA-C-restricted and well-studied HLA-B-restricted ones. Study-level results: The cumulative frequency of public TCR beta families identified carriers of CMV plus the relevant HLA.

This clonotype was counted only a few times. Its target is not known. Via MiXCR, TCRdb re-called the reads, giving one row per CDR3 protein. In the table there are 750,000 to 900,000 distinct CDR3 sequences, just under 30% of which are singletons. This clonotype was obtained from a human donor in good health (CMV status not recorded). Some clones in this sample may be carry-over from other donors' samples. Specimen: cultured CD8+ T cells from PBMCs, collected from culture after CMV antigen stimulation.

Here the CDR3 DNA reads TGTGCCAGCAGCCGCCGGGACTTAACCAGCACAGATACGCAGTATTTT. It specifies CASSRRDLTSTDTQYF. This chain connects TRBV7-9 to TRBJ2-3, with D perhaps TRBD2 (6 bases). V was clipped by 5 bases and J by 0 bases, with 15 bases between them. This CDR3 spans 16 amino acids. Germline V gene data show CDR1 as SEHNR and CDR2 as FQNEAQ (reference sequence).